Described below is a single T cell receptor (beta chain) sequence and its context. Its antigen is not known. This CDR3 region has 12 residues. Germline loops: CDR1 SEHNR, CDR2 FQNEAQ (reference sequence). V dropped 1 base and J dropped 6 bases, with 6 bases sitting between them. The record originates from a study of T cell responses to AZD1222 COVID-19 vaccine. The overall study: Pooling covered second doses at about 4 or about 12 weeks. Study results and limitations: As reported, nearly half of all spike-specific TCRs target variant regions that are unmutated. Regions 160-218 and 743-854 held dominance among vaccine-associated CD4 TCRs, which spanned spike.

This table comes from immunoSEQ multiplex PCR, and its TCRdb copy is limited to in-frame clones, with some not included. Of more than 150,000 clones in the sample, more than 75% were seen once. This chain uses TRBV7-9 with TRBJ1-1; D remains ambiguous. The receptor was derived from an adult in good health. The sample in question was peripheral blood, obtained on day 0 of AZD1222 vaccination. CDR3 loop: CASSLGTSEAFF. DNA of the CDR3: TGTGCCAGCAGCTTAGGGACCTCTGAAGCTTTCTTT. The whole variable domain, filled in from reference TRBV7-9 and TRBJ1-1, reads DTGVSQNPRHKITKRGQNVTFRCDPISEHNRLYWYRQTLGQGPEFLTYFQNEAQLEKSRLLSDRFSAERPKGSFSTLEIQRTEQGDSAMYLCASSLGTSEAFFGQGTRLTVV.